This T cell receptor beta chain was sequenced in a study of shared clonotypes between healthy human individuals. The naive CD8 subset, CD45RO-negative cells positively selected for CCR7, excluded terminally differentiated effector memory CD45RA+ cells. The DNA input per sorted-subset replicate PCR was roughly 0.2 ug, corresponding to tens of thousands of T cell genomes. The assay was immunoSEQ multiplex PCR, and TCRdb's table has in-frame clones only and misses some. The sample includes about 2.1 million clones, 85% to 95% of them seen just once. Findings and caveats of the study: Naive subsets typically showed greater estimated richness than memory subsets.

On this clone: Its antigen remains unknown.

Trimming left V 5 bases short and J 2 bases short, with 14 bases between. Germline assignment: CDR1 SEHNR and CDR2 FQNEAQ (reference sequence). The CDR3 is made up of 15 amino acids. The sequence was obtained from a man between 18 and 35 years old in good health. Some clones in this sample may be carry-over from other donors' samples. This chain connects TRBV7-9 to TRBJ2-3; D possibly corresponds to TRBD1 (6 bases). Sample: naive CD8+ T cells from PBMCs. This CDR3 is CASSRRQEVTDTQYF. The CDR3 DNA reads TGTGCCAGCAGCCGTCGACAGGAGGTCACAGATACGCAGTATTTT. Full variable domain (outside the CDR3, taken from reference TRBV7-9 and TRBJ2-3): DTGVSQNPRHKITKRGQNVTFRCDPISEHNRLYWYRQTLGQGPEFLTYFQNEAQLEKSRLLSDRFSAERPKGSFSTLEIQRTEQGDSAMYLCASSRRQEVTDTQYFGPGTRLTVL.